This entry features one T cell receptor beta chain sequence. The target of this receptor is not known. Per-nucleotide qualities are absent, and no much larger clonotype sits a single base away. The data belong to a study of cytotoxic CD8 clonotypes in ibrutinib-treated CLL listed by TCRdb under 2021. For the wider study: The cohort included roughly 15 treatment-naive and about a dozen relapsed/refractory patients; some 18 were IGHV unmutated. Responses were partial in around 25 patients and complete in 2; after median roughly 69 months follow-up, 14 stayed in remission and about 12 progressed. Response samples were taken after a median of approximately eleven months on treatment, ranging from roughly 6 to 36 months. On average, each sample yielded roughly 260,000 productive templates and around 98,000 productive rearrangements. Longitudinal samples were available for about 30% of the 86 trial participants. Cryopreserved peripheral blood mononuclear cells were obtained prior to treatment, at the time of response, and at either disease progression or sustained remission. All remission and progressive disease samples were collected while patients were still receiving ibrutinib.

The time point label, read with the paper, signifies: about a year on ibrutinib. For TCR beta library preparation, 1.5 to 2 micrograms of genomic DNA were extracted from the cryopreserved PBMCs. High-throughput TCR beta sequencing was performed on longitudinal blood samples from CLL patients receiving ibrutinib monotherapy. Patients were enrolled in a phase 2 open-label single-center ibrutinib monotherapy trial. On a MiSeq, deep resolution sequencing aimed for a depth between 1 in 1 million and 1 in 200,000 T cells, with each clonotype covered roughly 10x on average. The immunoSEQ hsTCRB Kit was used to generate TCR beta libraries. Concerning the study's data processing: The data were analyzed with ImmunoSEQ Analyzer and ImmunoSEQ Data Assistant, and V, D and J gene assignments followed IMGT definitions. Clonality, which ranges from 0 to 1, was calculated as one minus the normalized Shannon entropy of productive rearrangement frequencies. Public clonotype analysis was restricted to overrepresented clonotypes comprising at least 0.05% of each patient's repertoire. Repertoires from about a dozen age-matched healthy donors in immuneACCESS were used as clonality controls. This is the immuneACCESS table as TCRdb keeps it, with only in-frame sequences that have V and J called. A part of the clones is gone; compared with another copy, unresolved V genes explain less than half, and the rest is unexplained. For V, J and clone size, that table is used; D and trimming come from the DNA. A total of about 68,000 clones appear in this sample, about 63% of them only once. The ten largest clones take up about 5.7% of the sample.

The study at large found these results: Sampling times were not matched between patients in sustained remission and patients whose disease was progressing, and lymph node repertoires were not examined. Public clonotypes were rare and either contracted or stayed stable during treatment, and the rise in clonality at ibrutinib response reflected the expansion of private clonotypes. Baseline clonality exceeded that of age-matched healthy donors and correlated strongly with circulating CD8+ T-cell counts. Clonality rose at ibrutinib response, remained stable during sustained remission, and dropped back toward baseline at progression.

The CDR3 runs 15 amino acids, cysteine and phenylalanine included. The read is trimmed to its CDR3 DNA, 45 bases read in frame from base 1. Looking up the germline V gene yields CDR1 SGHRS and CDR2 YFSETQ. Between the V and J ends, shortened by 2 bases and 0 bases respectively, the junction contains 10 bases. This clonotype was sampled from a human donor with chronic lymphocytic leukemia. The rearrangement combines TRBV5-1 with TRBJ2-3; tentative D gene TRBD2, with 5 bases matching. This sample comprised PBMCs, obtained after 12 months of ibrutinib treatment. The DNA reads TGCGCCAGCAGCTTAGGACTGAAGAGCACAGATACGCAGTATTTT. This codes for CASSLGLKSTDTQYF.